The 2 T cell receptor beta chains below come from one sample, sequenced in a study of blood T cell repertoires in COVID-19. Profiled with immunoSEQ multiplex PCR; TCRdb holds only in-frame clones, not every one. Here the sample spans approximately 440,000 clones, roughly 88% being singletons. The sample was peripheral blood. Source of these receptors: a woman aged 50 to 60 with COVID-19, enrolled during active disease.

The chain recombines TRBV6-1 with TRBJ2-2, with a weak D call TRBD2 (6 bases). V lost 0 bases and J lost 2, with 7 bases in between. The CDR3 covers 15 residues. CDR1 and CDR2 (germline): MNHNS, SASEGT. CDR3 region: CASSEAGTNTGELFF. The CDR3 nucleotides read TGTGCCAGCAGTGAAGCCGGGACTAACACCGGGGAGCTGTTTTTT.

The CDR3 DNA follows: TGTGCCAGCAGCGGAGGCGGTGAGGAGACCCAGTACTTC. Its protein is CASSGGGEETQYF. V and J are TRBV5-6 and TRBJ2-5; perhaps TRBD2 as D (5 bases). Trimming removed 4 bases at V and 5 bases at J, with 12 bases between. CDR1 is SGHDT and CDR2 is YYEEEE in the germline V gene. This CDR3 spans 13 amino acids.